These T cell receptor beta chains were read from a single sample in a study of cytomegalovirus exposure and HLA in healthy donors. The data were produced by immunoSEQ multiplex PCR, yet TCRdb's version contains in-frame clones alone and is incomplete. The sample contains 60,000 to 100,000 clones, roughly 79% of which appear only once. Specimen: PBMCs. The receptors stem from a man aged 35 to 55 in good health and CMV-seronegative. Each CDR3 is given with its conserved first and last residue. D genes are given only for firm matches. Expanded clones are given a class, and other clones once, few, many or no size at all.

V gene	clone size	D gene	J gene	CDR3 length	CDR3 DNA	CDR3 protein
TRBV5-6	NA	NA	TRBJ2-1	14	TGTGCCAGCAGCTTGAGCGTAACTTCGGATGAGCAGTTCTTC	CASSLSVTSDEQFF
TRBV5-4	NA	NA	TRBJ2-1	14	TGTGCCAGCAGCCGACTTAATTCGGGGAGTGAGCAGTTCTTC	CASSRLNSGSEQFF
TRBV6-5	NA	NA	TRBJ1-1	15	TGTGCCAGCAGTTCGGGGGGGGGAGGGGACACTGAAGCTTTCTTT	CASSSGGGGDTEAFF
TRBV6-1	NA	NA	TRBJ2-7	13	TGTGCCAGCAGTGAACACCTCTCCTACGAGCAGTACTTC	CASSEHLSYEQYF
TRBV5-4	NA	TRBD2	TRBJ2-1	15	TGTGCCAGCACCACTAGCGGGAACCCCTACAATGAGCAGTTCTTC	CASTTSGNPYNEQFF
TRBV15	once	TRBD2	TRBJ2-3	16	TGTGCCACCAGCAGAGGAGCGGGAGGGCCAAGAGATACGCAGTATTTT	CATSRGAGGPRDTQYF
TRBV29-1	NA	NA	TRBJ2-7	11	TGCAGCGTTGAGTCGGGGTACGAGCAGTACTTC	CSVESGYEQYF
TRBV7-9	few	NA	TRBJ1-3	14	TGTGCCACTCGTCAGGGGAGCTCTGGAAACACCATATATTTT	CATRQGSSGNTIYF
TRBV7-3	NA	NA	TRBJ1-1	13	TGTGCCAGCAGCTCCCGACGGGGACACTCCAAAATCTTT	CASSSRRGHSKIF
TRBV7-3	few	NA	TRBJ1-2	15	TGTGCCAGCAGCCCCGGGGGACCACTCGATTATGGCTACACCTTC	CASSPGGPLDYGYTF
TRBV9	NA	TRBD1	TRBJ2-7	13	TGTGCCAGCAGCGAACAGGGGGCCTACGAGCAGTACTTC	CASSEQGAYEQYF
TRBV14	NA	TRBD2	TRBJ2-1	16	TGTGCCAGCAGCAGTAGCGGGAGGATTCGGTACAATGAGCAGTTCTTC	CASSSSGRIRYNEQFF
TRBV13	NA	TRBD2	TRBJ2-7	15	TGTGCCAGCAGTTTCAGCGGGACTCTCTCCTACGAGCAGTACTTC	CASSFSGTLSYEQYF
TRBV7-2	NA	NA	TRBJ2-3	13	TGTGCCAGCAGCCGAATCCCCGGGGATACGCAGTATTTT	CASSRIPGDTQYF
TRBV28	NA	NA	TRBJ2-3	15	TGTGCCAGCAGTTCCCGTAGCGCTTCTCGGGATACGCAGTATTTT	CASSSRSASRDTQYF
TRBV2	once	TRBD2	TRBJ2-1	15	TGTGCCAGCAAACTAGCGGGAGGGACCTACAATGAGCAGTTCTTC	CASKLAGGTYNEQFF
TRBV6-1	NA	NA	TRBJ2-3	12	TGTGCCAGCAGTTTACGGACAGATACGCAGTATTTT	CASSLRTDTQYF
TRBV2	few	TRBD1	TRBJ1-2	16	TGTGCCAGCAGTGAAGATGGGACAGGGGGCTATGATGGCTACACCTTC	CASSEDGTGGYDGYTF
TRBV2	NA	NA	TRBJ2-3	12	TGTGCCAGCGGTGCCTCCACAGATACGCAGTATTTT	CASGASTDTQYF
TRBV2	NA	NA	TRBJ2-5	14	TGTGCCAGCAGGAAGACTTTTTTCCGGGAGACCCAGTACTTC	CASRKTFFRETQYF
TRBV18	NA	NA	TRBJ2-1	15	TGTGCCAGCTCACCTGGTTCGGGGTCCTACAATGAGCAGTTCTTC	CASSPGSGSYNEQFF
TRBV28	NA	TRBD2	TRBJ2-7	16	TGTGCCAGCAGTTTGAGGGACTACCTCAGCTCCTACGAGCAGTACTTC	CASSLRDYLSSYEQYF
TRBV6-6	NA	TRBD1	TRBJ1-1	12	TGTGCCAGCGGACAGGGGGGCACTGAAGCTTTCTTT	CASGQGGTEAFF
TRBV5-1	NA	NA	TRBJ2-3	13	TGCGCCAGCAGCTGGCGGGGGCCAGATACGCAGTATTTT	CASSWRGPDTQYF
TRBV29-1	few	TRBD1	TRBJ2-7	16	TGCAGCGTTGCTGTATACGCTAGGACAGGGGGCTACGAGCAGTACTTC	CSVAVYARTGGYEQYF
TRBV5-1	few	TRBD1	TRBJ2-7	14	TGCGCCAGCTCTCCGGGACAGGGGAACCACGAGCAGTACTTC	CASSPGQGNHEQYF
TRBV5-1	NA	TRBD2	TRBJ2-3	20	TGCGCCAGCAGCTTGGTCCCACCGGGACTAGCGGGAGGGGACACAGATACGCAGTATTTT	CASSLVPPGLAGGDTDTQYF
TRBV2	few	NA	TRBJ1-2	12	TGTGCCACCCGGGTTACCCCAAGAGGCTACACCTTC	CATRVTPRGYTF
TRBV6-5	NA	NA	TRBJ2-1	11	TGTGCCAGCAGTCGCGACAATGAGCAGTTCTTC	CASSRDNEQFF
TRBV19	few	NA	TRBJ2-4	12	TGTGCCAGTAGTATTTCAGTAAACATTCAGTACTTC	CASSISVNIQYF
TRBV9	NA	NA	TRBJ2-2	18	TGTGCCAGCAGTGGGTCGGTCAGGGCGGTTGGCAACACCGGGGAGCTGTTTTTT	CASSGSVRAVGNTGELFF
TRBV5-1	NA	NA	TRBJ2-3	16	TGCGCCAGCAGCCTCCCGACGGCGGGTGGAGTGGTGACGCAGTATTTT	CASSLPTAGGVVTQYF
TRBV6-1	NA	NA	TRBJ2-6	14	TGTGCCAGCGTATACCTTGGGGGGGCCAACGGCCTGACTTTC	CASVYLGGANGLTF
TRBV5-1	NA	TRBD1	TRBJ1-1	14	TGCGCCAGCAGCATCGGACAGGAGGGGACTGAAGCTTTCTTT	CASSIGQEGTEAFF
TRBV5-1	NA	TRBD2	TRBJ2-1	16	TGCGCCAGCAGCTTGGCTAGGACTAGCCCTAGGGATGAGCAGTTCTTC	CASSLARTSPRDEQFF
TRBV5-1	few	NA	TRBJ2-1	15	TGCGCCAGCAGCTTGGGACAGATATCCTACAATGAGCAGTTCTTC	CASSLGQISYNEQFF
TRBV9	NA	TRBD2	TRBJ2-1	16	TGTGCCAGCAGCGTAGGCGTGAGGGAGAACGGGAGGGGGGTGTTCTTC	CASSVGVRENGRGVFF
TRBV19	NA	TRBD1	TRBJ1-3	15	TGTGCCAGTAGTTCGACGACAGGGGCTGGAAACACCATATATTTT	CASSSTTGAGNTIYF
TRBV7-2	NA	NA	TRBJ2-1	16	TGTGCCAGCAGCTTATCAGGATCGACTACTACCCATGAGCAGTTCTTC	CASSLSGSTTTHEQFF
TRBV6-5	NA	TRBD1	TRBJ2-7	14	TGTGCCAGCAGTATCGGGACAGGGCCCTACGAGCAGTACTTC	CASSIGTGPYEQYF
TRBV14	once	NA	TRBJ1-6	15	TGTGCCAGCAGCGTTAGACAGCCGTATAATTCACCCCTCCACTTT	CASSVRQPYNSPLHF
TRBV5-4	few	TRBD1	TRBJ2-7	13	TGTGCCAGCAGCCGGACAGGGCCGGAAGAGCAGTACTTC	CASSRTGPEEQYF